The sequence of this TCR beta chain was determined in a study of control samples from healthy donors and cancer patients. Germline CDR1 GTSNPN, CDR2 SVGIG (reference sequence). V lost 1 base and J lost 5, with 14 bases in between. The CDR3 loop spans 15 amino acids. Profiling relied on immunoSEQ multiplex PCR, and the TCRdb table lists in-frame clones only, not all of them. Of approximately 50,000 clones in the sample, 70% to 90% were seen once. Sequencing was done on a sample of PBMCs. The sequence was obtained from a woman aged 55-70 years with lung cancer. The chain combines TRBV30 with TRBJ2-2; TRBD2 might be the D (5 bases). CDR3 nucleotide sequence: TGTGCCTGGAGTGACCCCGCACTAGGAACCGGGGAGCTGTTTTTT. Its translation: CAWSDPALGTGELFF.